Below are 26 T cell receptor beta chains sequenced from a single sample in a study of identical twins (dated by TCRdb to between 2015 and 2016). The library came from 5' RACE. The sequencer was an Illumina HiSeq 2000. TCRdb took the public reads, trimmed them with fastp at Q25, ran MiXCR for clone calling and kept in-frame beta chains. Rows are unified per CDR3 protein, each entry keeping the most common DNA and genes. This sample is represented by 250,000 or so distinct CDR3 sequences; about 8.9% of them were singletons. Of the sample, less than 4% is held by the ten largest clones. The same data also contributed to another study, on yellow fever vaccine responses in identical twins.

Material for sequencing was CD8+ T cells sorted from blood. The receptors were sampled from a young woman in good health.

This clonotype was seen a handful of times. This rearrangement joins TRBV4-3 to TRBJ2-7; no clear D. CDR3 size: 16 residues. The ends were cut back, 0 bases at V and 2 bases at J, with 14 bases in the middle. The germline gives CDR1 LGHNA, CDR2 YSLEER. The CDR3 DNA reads TGCGCCAGCAGCCAAGATCTCGGAGCGCCGACCTACGAGCAGTACTTC. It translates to CASSQDLGAPTYEQYF.

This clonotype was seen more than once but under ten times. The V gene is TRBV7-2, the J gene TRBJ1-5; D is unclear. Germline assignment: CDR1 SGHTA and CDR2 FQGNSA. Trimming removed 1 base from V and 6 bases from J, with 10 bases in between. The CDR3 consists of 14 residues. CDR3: CASSLVGWSQPQHF. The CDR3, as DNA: TGTGCCAGCAGCTTAGTGGGGTGGAGTCAGCCCCAGCATTTT. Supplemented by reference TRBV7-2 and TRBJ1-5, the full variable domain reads GAGVSQSPSNKVTEKGKDVELRCDPISGHTALYWYRQSLGQGLEFLIYFQGNSAPDKSGLPSDRFSAERTGGSVSTLTIQRTQQEDSAVYLCASSLVGWSQPQHFGDGTRLSIL.

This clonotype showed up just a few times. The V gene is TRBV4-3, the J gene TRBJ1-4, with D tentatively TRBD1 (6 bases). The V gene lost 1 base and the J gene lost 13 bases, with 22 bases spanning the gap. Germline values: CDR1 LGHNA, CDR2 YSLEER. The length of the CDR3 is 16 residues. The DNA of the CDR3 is TGCGCCAGCAGCCAAGGTTTTGCTCAGGGGCGTGGAGCACTGTTTTTT. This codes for CASSQGFAQGRGALFF.

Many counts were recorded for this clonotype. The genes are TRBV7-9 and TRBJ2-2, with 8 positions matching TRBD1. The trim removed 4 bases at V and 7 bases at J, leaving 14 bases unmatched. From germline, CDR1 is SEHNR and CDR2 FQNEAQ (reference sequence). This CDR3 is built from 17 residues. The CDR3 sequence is CASSSLDRAISGGELFF. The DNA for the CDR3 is TGTGCCAGCAGCTCCCTGGACAGGGCGATATCTGGCGGGGAGCTGTTTTTT.

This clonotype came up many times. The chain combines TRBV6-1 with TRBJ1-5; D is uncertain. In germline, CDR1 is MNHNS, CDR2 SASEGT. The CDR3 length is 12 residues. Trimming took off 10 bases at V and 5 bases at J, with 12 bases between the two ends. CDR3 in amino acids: CATQEGYQPQHF. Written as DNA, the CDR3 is TGTGCCACCCAAGAGGGCTATCAGCCCCAGCATTTT.

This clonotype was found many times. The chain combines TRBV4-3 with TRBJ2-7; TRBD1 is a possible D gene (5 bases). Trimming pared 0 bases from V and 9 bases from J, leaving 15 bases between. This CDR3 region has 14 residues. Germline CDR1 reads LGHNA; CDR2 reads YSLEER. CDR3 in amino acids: CASSQDGAALVQYF. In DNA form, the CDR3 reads TGCGCCAGCAGCCAAGATGGGGCAGCCCTCGTGCAGTACTTC.

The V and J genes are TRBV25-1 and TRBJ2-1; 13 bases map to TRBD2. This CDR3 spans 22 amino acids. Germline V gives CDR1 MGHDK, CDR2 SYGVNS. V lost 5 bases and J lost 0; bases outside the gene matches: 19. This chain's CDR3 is CASSTLGRGGTSGASSYNEQFF. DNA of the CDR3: TGTGCCAGCAGTACCCTCGGTCGGGGGGGGACTAGCGGGGCTAGCTCCTACAATGAGCAGTTCTTC.

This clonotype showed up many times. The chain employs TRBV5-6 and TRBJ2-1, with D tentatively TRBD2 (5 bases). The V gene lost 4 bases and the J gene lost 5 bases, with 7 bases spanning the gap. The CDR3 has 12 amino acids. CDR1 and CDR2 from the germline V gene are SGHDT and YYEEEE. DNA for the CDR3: TGTGCCAGCAGCCCGGGGAACAATGAGCAGTTCTTC. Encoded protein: CASSPGNNEQFF.

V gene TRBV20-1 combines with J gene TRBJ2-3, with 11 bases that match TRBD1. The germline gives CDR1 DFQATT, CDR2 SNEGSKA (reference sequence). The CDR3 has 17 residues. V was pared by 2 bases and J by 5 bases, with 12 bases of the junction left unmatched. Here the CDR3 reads CSARSPTGTGGVDTQYF. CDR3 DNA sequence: TGCAGTGCTAGATCCCCGACCGGGACAGGGGGGGTAGATACGCAGTATTTT.

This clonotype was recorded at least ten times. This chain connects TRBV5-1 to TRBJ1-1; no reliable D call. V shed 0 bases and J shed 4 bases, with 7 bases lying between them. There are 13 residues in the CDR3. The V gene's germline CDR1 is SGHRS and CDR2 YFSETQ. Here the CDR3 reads CASSLGAATEAFF. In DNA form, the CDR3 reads TGCGCCAGCAGCTTGGGAGCGGCCACTGAAGCTTTCTTT.

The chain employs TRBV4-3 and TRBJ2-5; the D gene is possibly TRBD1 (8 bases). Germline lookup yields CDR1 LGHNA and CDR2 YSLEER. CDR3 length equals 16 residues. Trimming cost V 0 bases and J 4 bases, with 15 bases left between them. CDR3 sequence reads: CASSQDVTGGVETQYF. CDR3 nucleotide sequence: TGCGCCAGCAGCCAAGATGTAACAGGGGGGGTAGAGACCCAGTACTTC.

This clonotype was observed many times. The CDR3 DNA follows: TGCAGTGCTAGAGATAGGGCTAGCCCGTCCTACGAGCAGTACTTC. Translating gives CSARDRASPSYEQYF. The V gene is TRBV20-1, the J gene TRBJ2-7; weak D call: TRBD2 (5 bases). Per the germline V gene, CDR1 is DFQATT and CDR2 is SNEGSKA (reference sequence). The CDR3 spans 15 residues. The ends were cut back, 0 bases at V and 1 base at J, with 13 bases in the middle.

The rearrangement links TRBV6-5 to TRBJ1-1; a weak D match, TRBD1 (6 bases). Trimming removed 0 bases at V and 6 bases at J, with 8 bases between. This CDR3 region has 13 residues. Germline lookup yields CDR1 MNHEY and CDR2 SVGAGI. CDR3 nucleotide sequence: TGTGCCAGCAGTTACTCCGGGGGCGCTGAAGCTTTCTTT. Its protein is CASSYSGGAEAFF.

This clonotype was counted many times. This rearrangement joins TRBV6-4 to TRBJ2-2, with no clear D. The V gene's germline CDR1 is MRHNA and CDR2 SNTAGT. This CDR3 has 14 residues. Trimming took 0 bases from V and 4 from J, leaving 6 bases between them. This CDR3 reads CASSDSASTGELFF. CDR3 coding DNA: TGTGCCAGCAGTGACTCAGCCTCCACCGGGGAGCTGTTTTTT.

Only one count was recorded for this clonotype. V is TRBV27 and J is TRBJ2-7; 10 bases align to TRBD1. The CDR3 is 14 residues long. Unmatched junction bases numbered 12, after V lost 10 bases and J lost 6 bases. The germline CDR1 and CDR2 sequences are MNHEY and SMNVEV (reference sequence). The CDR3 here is CATSFRQGAFEQYF. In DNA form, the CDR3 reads TGTGCCACCTCCTTCCGACAGGGGGCTTTCGAGCAGTACTTC.

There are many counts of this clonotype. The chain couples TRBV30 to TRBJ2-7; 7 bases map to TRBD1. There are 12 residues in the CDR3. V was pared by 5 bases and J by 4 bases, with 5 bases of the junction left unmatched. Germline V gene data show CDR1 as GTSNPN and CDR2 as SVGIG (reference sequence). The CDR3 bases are TGTGCCTGGTCCGGACAGGAGTACGAGCAGTACTTC. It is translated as CAWSGQEYEQYF.

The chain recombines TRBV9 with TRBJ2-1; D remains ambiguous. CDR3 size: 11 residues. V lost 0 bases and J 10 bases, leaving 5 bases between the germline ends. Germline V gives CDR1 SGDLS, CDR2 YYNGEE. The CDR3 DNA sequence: TGTGCCAGCAGCGTAGGAGTGGAGCAGTTCTTC. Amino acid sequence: CASSVGVEQFF.

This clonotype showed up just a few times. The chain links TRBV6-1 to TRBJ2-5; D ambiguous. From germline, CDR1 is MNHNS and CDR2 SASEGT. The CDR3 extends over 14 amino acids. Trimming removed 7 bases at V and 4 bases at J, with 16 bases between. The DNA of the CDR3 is TGTGCCAGCACCTCAGAATCGCCTCGAGAGACCCAGTACTTC. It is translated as CASTSESPRETQYF.

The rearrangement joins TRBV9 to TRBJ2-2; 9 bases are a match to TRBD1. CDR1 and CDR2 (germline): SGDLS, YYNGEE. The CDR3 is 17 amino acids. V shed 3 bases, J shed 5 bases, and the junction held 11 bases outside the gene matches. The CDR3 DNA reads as TGTGCCAGCAGCGAGAGACAGGCCGGACAGGGGACCGGGGAGCTGTTTTTT. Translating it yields CASSERQAGQGTGELFF.

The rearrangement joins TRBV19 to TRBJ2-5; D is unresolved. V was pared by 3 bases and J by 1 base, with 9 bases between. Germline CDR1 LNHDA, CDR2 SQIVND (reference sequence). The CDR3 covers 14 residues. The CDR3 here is CASSMNSLQETQYF. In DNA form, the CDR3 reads TGTGCCAGTAGTATGAATTCCCTCCAAGAGACCCAGTACTTC. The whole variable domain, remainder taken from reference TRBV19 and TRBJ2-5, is DGGITQSPKYLFRKEGQNVTLSCEQNLNHDAMYWYRQDPGQGLRLIYYSQIVNDFQKGDIAEGYSVSREKKESFPLTVTSAQKNPTAFYLCASSMNSLQETQYFGPGTRLLVL.

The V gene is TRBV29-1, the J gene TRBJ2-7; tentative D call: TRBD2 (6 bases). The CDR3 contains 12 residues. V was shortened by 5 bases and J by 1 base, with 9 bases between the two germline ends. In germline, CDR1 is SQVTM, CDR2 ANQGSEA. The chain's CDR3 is CSVRAGSYEQYF. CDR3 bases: TGCAGCGTTCGTGCGGGATCCTACGAGCAGTACTTC.

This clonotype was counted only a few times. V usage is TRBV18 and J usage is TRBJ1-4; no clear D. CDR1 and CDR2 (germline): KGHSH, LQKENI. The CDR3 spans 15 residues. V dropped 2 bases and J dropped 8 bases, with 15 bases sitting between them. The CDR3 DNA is TGTGCCAGCTCACCATCTCCGGATAGAAACGAAAAACTGTTTTTT. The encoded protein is CASSPSPDRNEKLFF.

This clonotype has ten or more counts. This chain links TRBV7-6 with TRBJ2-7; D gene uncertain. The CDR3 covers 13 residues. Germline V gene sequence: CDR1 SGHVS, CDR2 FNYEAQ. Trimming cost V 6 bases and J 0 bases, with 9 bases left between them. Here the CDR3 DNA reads TGTGCCAGCAGTACACACCACTCCTACGAGCAGTACTTC. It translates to CASSTHHSYEQYF.

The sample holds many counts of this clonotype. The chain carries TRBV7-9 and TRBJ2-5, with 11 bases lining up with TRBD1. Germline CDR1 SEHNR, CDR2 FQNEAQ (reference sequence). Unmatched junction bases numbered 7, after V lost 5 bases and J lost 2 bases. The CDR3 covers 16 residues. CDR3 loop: CASSPNRDRGQETQYF. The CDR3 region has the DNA TGTGCCAGCAGCCCTAACCGGGACAGGGGGCAAGAGACCCAGTACTTC. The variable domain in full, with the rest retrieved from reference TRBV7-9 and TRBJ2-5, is DTGVSQNPRHKITKRGQNVTFRCDPISEHNRLYWYRQTLGQGPEFLTYFQNEAQLEKSRLLSDRFSAERPKGSFSTLEIQRTEQGDSAMYLCASSPNRDRGQETQYFGPGTRLLVL.

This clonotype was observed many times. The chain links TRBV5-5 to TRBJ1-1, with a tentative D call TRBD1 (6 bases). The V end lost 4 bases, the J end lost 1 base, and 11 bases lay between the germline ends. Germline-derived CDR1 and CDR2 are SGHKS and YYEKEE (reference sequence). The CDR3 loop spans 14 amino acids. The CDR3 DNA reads TGTGCCAGCAGCGGCGGGACACCGAACACTGAAGCTTTCTTT. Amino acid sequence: CASSGGTPNTEAFF.

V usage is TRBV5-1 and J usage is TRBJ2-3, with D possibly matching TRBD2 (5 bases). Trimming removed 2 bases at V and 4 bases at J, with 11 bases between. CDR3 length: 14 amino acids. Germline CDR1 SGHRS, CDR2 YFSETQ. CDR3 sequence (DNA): TGCGCCAGCAGCTTTGGACTCCCCCCAGATACGCAGTATTTT. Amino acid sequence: CASSFGLPPDTQYF.